The 27 T cell receptor beta chains presented below share a single source sample, sequenced in a study of cytomegalovirus exposure and HLA in healthy donors. This PCR relied on a set of 60 Vbeta primers and 13 Jbeta primers. This table comes from immunoSEQ multiplex PCR, and its TCRdb copy is limited to in-frame clones, with some not included. The top ten clones hold 23% of a sample with tens of thousands of clones, roughly 80% of them seen once. The sample comprised PBMCs. The receptors come from a woman in her fifties or sixties in good health and CMV-seropositive.

The chain combines TRBV5-1 with TRBJ1-3; D is ambiguous. Germline loops: CDR1 SGHRS, CDR2 YFSETQ. Trimming took 9 bases from V and 4 from J, leaving 14 bases between them. CDR3 length: 13 residues. The CDR3 here is CATAETPGNTIYF. As DNA, the CDR3 is TGCGCCACCGCGGAGACGCCCGGAAACACCATATATTTT.

This clone was seen only once. This sequence joins TRBV19 and TRBJ2-1; 15 nucleotides match TRBD2. CDR1 and CDR2 (germline): LNHDA, SQIVND (reference sequence). The CDR3 consists of 19 residues. The ends lost 5 bases at V and 0 bases at J; junction bases unmatched: 8. The CDR3 coding sequence is TGTGCCAGTAGTTCGGGACTAGCGGGAGGCACGAGCTCCTACAATGAGCAGTTCTTC. Its translation: CASSSGLAGGTSSYNEQFF.

This rearrangement joins TRBV10-3 to TRBJ1-5, with D uncertain. Germline CDR1 reads ENHRY; CDR2 reads SYGVKD. The V and J ends lost 2 bases and 0 bases respectively, with 8 bases between them. This CDR3 contains 15 residues. The CDR3 sequence: CAISEEAFSNQPQHF. The CDR3 bases are TGTGCCATCAGTGAGGAGGCCTTTAGCAATCAGCCCCAGCATTTT.

To note about this clone: A read error may account for a junction end that differs from germline. Other DNA sequences in the sample encode the same CDR3. The CDR3 region has the DNA TGTGCTAGCAGCTTAGGAGGAGGGGATCAGCAGTACTTC. Its translation is CASSLGGGDQQYF. This chain connects TRBV7-7 to TRBJ2-7; D is perhaps TRBD2 (6 bases). The CDR3 runs 13 residues. Germline loops: CDR1 SSHAT, CDR2 FNYEAQ (reference sequence).

The chain carries TRBV2 and TRBJ1-3, with 8 bases matching TRBD1. The junction had 8 bases not matched to a gene; V was cut back by 9 bases and J by 7 bases. The CDR3 has 13 amino acids. Germline V CDR1 and CDR2: SNHLY, FYNNEI. The CDR3 bases are TGTGCCAGGACAGGGGTTAGGCGGAACACCATATATTTT. Its protein is CARTGVRRNTIYF.

The rearrangement uses TRBV6-1 and TRBJ1-1, with D tentatively TRBD1 (6 bases). The CDR3 has 13 residues. The germline gives CDR1 MNHNS, CDR2 SASEGT. V lost 7 bases and J 4 bases, leaving 13 bases between the germline ends. The CDR3 is CASNPGVATEAFF. CDR3 nucleotide sequence: TGTGCCAGCAACCCAGGGGTGGCCACTGAAGCTTTCTTT.

The count of this clone is one. The genes are TRBV27 and TRBJ1-1; D remains ambiguous. This CDR3 contains 14 residues. Trimming stripped 8 bases from V and 1 base from J, with 14 bases between. CDR1 and CDR2 from the germline V gene are MNHEY and SMNVEV (reference sequence). Here the CDR3 reads CASFLEGGNTEAFF. CDR3 coding DNA: TGTGCCAGCTTTTTGGAGGGCGGGAACACTGAAGCTTTCTTT.

This clone has a handful of counts. V usage is TRBV29-1 and J usage is TRBJ1-3, with D tentatively TRBD1 (6 bases). V lost 6 bases and J lost 5, with 11 bases in between. This CDR3 contains 12 residues. Per the germline V gene, CDR1 is SQVTM and CDR2 is ANQGSEA. In DNA, the CDR3 is TGCAGCGTCGGAACAGGGAGAAACACCATATATTTT. Its translation is CSVGTGRNTIYF. Full variable domain (rest looked up from reference TRBV29-1 and TRBJ1-3): SAVISQKPSRDICQRGTSLTIQCQVDSQVTMMFWYRQQPGQSLTLIATANQGSEATYESGFVIDKFPISRPNLTFSTLTVSNMSPEDSSIYLCSVGTGRNTIYFGEGSWLTVV.

The rearrangement links TRBV5-1 to TRBJ2-2; D is perhaps TRBD1 (6 bases). V lost 2 bases and J lost 5, with 13 bases in between. Germline lookup yields CDR1 SGHRS and CDR2 YFSETQ. The CDR3 loop spans 15 amino acids. CDR3 nucleotides: TGCGCCAGCAGCTTAAACTACAGGGAAACCGGGGAGCTGTTTTTT. Its protein is CASSLNYRETGELFF.

The chain is built from TRBV7-3 and TRBJ2-3, with D perhaps TRBD2 (6 bases). Looked up from germline, CDR1 is SGHTA and CDR2 is FQGTGA. The CDR3 is 15 residues long. V lost 5 bases and J 6 bases, leaving 18 bases between the germline ends. The CDR3 is CASSPTGEWRDTQYF. CDR3 bases: TGTGCCAGCAGCCCTACGGGGGAATGGCGGGATACGCAGTATTTT.

The chain is built from TRBV25-1 and TRBJ1-2; D is unclear. This CDR3 contains 15 residues. Trimming stripped 6 bases from V and 0 bases from J, with 14 bases between. Germline CDR1 and CDR2: MGHDK and SYGVNS. The CDR3 DNA reads TGTGCCAGCAGCGCCTCGGGGATTCCTAACTATGGCTACACCTTC. The encoded protein is CASSASGIPNYGYTF.

The genes are TRBV19 and TRBJ2-7, with D unresolved. V lost 6 bases to trimming and J lost 0 bases, with 12 bases between them. Germline V gives CDR1 LNHDA, CDR2 SQIVND (reference sequence). The CDR3 is made up of 14 amino acids. The CDR3 DNA is TGTGCCAGTAGCCATGGATTGGGCTCCTACGAGCAGTACGTC. Protein sequence: CASSHGLGSYEQYV.

V is TRBV5-1 and J is TRBJ2-1; tentatively, D is TRBD2 (5 bases). The CDR3 covers 14 residues. The V gene lost 10 bases and the J gene lost 5 bases, with 19 bases spanning the gap. Germline loops: CDR1 SGHRS, CDR2 YFSETQ. CDR3 nucleotides: TGCGCCGCCAGCTACGGAGGAATTAACAATGAGCAGTTCTTC. Translation: CAASYGGINNEQFF.

The chain has TRBV7-9 and TRBJ2-1; D perhaps matches TRBD2 (7 bases). The CDR3 spans 17 residues. V lost 0 bases, J lost 5 bases, and 17 bases lay in between. CDR1 SEHNR and CDR2 FQNEAQ come from the germline V gene (reference sequence). For the CDR3, the DNA is TGTGCCAGCAGCTTAGCTTGGGGGCGGGAGCTACACAATGAGCAGTTCTTC. The encoded protein is CASSLAWGRELHNEQFF. Combining the CDR3 with reference TRBV7-9 and TRBJ2-1 gives the whole variable domain DTGVSQNPRHKITKRGQNVTFRCDPISEHNRLYWYRQTLGQGPEFLTYFQNEAQLEKSRLLSDRFSAERPKGSFSTLEIQRTEQGDSAMYLCASSLAWGRELHNEQFFGPGTRLTVL.

The chain recombines TRBV5-6 with TRBJ2-5; D is possibly TRBD1 (5 bases). The CDR3 covers 13 residues. Trimming removed 4 bases at V and 4 bases at J, with 11 bases between. Germline V gives CDR1 SGHDT, CDR2 YYEEEE. CDR3 coding DNA: TGTGCCAGCAGCGCGGCAGGGCGAGAGACCCAGTACTTC. It codes for CASSAAGRETQYF.

The chain links TRBV5-5 to TRBJ1-2; D is perhaps TRBD1 (5 bases). This CDR3 is built from 13 residues. From germline, CDR1 is SGHKS and CDR2 YYEKEE (reference sequence). The ends were cut back, 6 bases at V and 2 bases at J, with 11 bases in the middle. The DNA for the CDR3 is TGTGCCAGCACCGTGGGGGGGAACTATGGCTACACCTTC. Its translation: CASTVGGNYGYTF.

V is TRBV19 and J is TRBJ2-5; 11 nucleotides agree with TRBD2. V gave up 3 bases and J gave up 0 bases; unmatched junction bases: 9. Per germline, CDR1 LNHDA and CDR2 SQIVND (reference sequence). This CDR3 spans 18 amino acids. The CDR3 region has the DNA TGTGCCAGTAGTATCGGGACTAGCGGAGCGTCGTACCAAGAGACCCAGTACTTC. It translates to CASSIGTSGASYQETQYF.

The chain joins TRBV7-9 to TRBJ1-6, with 10 bases aligning to TRBD1. The CDR3 runs 14 residues. Germline V gene sequence: CDR1 SEHNR, CDR2 FQNEAQ (reference sequence). V trimming: 5 bases; J trimming: 10 bases; junction bases outside the gene matches: 5. CDR3 in amino acids: CASSPGTGDSPLHF. CDR3 nucleotide sequence: TGTGCCAGCAGCCCCGGGACAGGGGACTCACCCCTCCACTTT.

The V call is TRBV7-9, the J call TRBJ2-3, with D possibly matching TRBD2 (5 bases). CDR3 length: 13 residues. The V gene's germline CDR1 is SEHNR and CDR2 FQNEAQ (reference sequence). Trimming shortened V by 2 bases and J by 6 bases, and 9 bases separated the two germline ends. This CDR3 reads CASSLPPGDTQYF. The CDR3 nucleotides are TGTGCCAGCAGCTTACCACCGGGGGATACGCAGTATTTT.

The chain has TRBV6-5 and TRBJ2-5; 11 bases fit TRBD2. The CDR3 runs to 16 residues. CDR1 and CDR2 (germline): MNHEY, SVGAGI. After removal of 2 bases from V and 4 bases from J, the junction contained 6 bases not matched to a gene. The CDR3 nucleotides read TGTGCCAGCAGTTACGAGCTAGCGGGGGGTGGAGAGACCCAGTACTTC. This translates into CASSYELAGGGETQYF.

This clone was seen a handful of times. This rearrangement joins TRBV4-1 to TRBJ2-2; tentative D call: TRBD2 (6 bases). The germline CDR1 and CDR2 sequences are MGHRA and YSYEKL. The CDR3 runs to 14 residues. V was trimmed by 4 bases and J by 10 bases, leaving 16 bases between them. The CDR3 loop is CASSPLISGLELFF. The CDR3 DNA is TGCGCCAGCAGCCCCCTAATTAGCGGATTGGAGCTGTTTTTT.

A few counts support this clone. J is TRBJ1-5 and V is TRBV5-8; D not certain. The CDR3 covers 15 residues. Germline V gives CDR1 SGHTS, CDR2 YDEGEE. Trimming took off 3 bases at V and 2 bases at J, with 12 bases between the two ends. The CDR3 spells CASSWRWGGNQPQHF. The CDR3 region has the DNA TGTGCCAGCAGCTGGAGATGGGGAGGCAATCAGCCCCAGCATTTT. The variable domain in full, with the rest retrieved from reference TRBV5-8 and TRBJ1-5, is EAGVTQSPTHLIKTRGQQATLRCSPISGHTSVYWYQQALGLGLQFLLWYDEGEERNRGNFPPRFSGRQFPNYSSELNVNALELEDSALYLCASSWRWGGNQPQHFGDGTRLSIL.

The chain links TRBV7-8 to TRBJ1-3, with D possibly TRBD1 on 5 matching bases. The CDR3 consists of 16 residues. V dropped 2 bases and J dropped 1 base, with 12 bases sitting between them. Germline V gene data show CDR1 as SGHVS and CDR2 as FQNEAQ. CDR3 nucleotide sequence: TGTGCCAGCAGCTTACTGGCAGGGCAATCTGGAAACACCATATATTTT. This translates into CASSLLAGQSGNTIYF.

The sample holds one count of this clone. The chain combines TRBV9 with TRBJ2-6, with 7 bases that match TRBD1. Germline CDR1 reads SGDLS; CDR2 reads YYNGEE. The CDR3 extends over 16 amino acids. J lost 0 bases, V lost 2 bases, and 2 bases had no gene match. CDR3 bases: TGTGCCAGCAGCGTCGCAGGGGGCTCTGGGGCCAACGTCCTGACTTTC. Its translation: CASSVAGGSGANVLTF.

The rearrangement uses TRBV19 and TRBJ1-1; 7 nucleotides match TRBD1. Germline V CDR1 and CDR2: LNHDA, SQIVND (reference sequence). Trimming took 4 bases from V and 0 from J; bases not matched to a gene: 11. The CDR3 covers 17 residues. DNA of the CDR3: TGTGCCAGTAGTACCTGGGACAGCTCCCTCATGAACACTGAAGCTTTCTTT. Translating gives CASSTWDSSLMNTEAFF. Filled out from reference TRBV19 and TRBJ1-1, the complete variable domain reads DGGITQSPKYLFRKEGQNVTLSCEQNLNHDAMYWYRQDPGQGLRLIYYSQIVNDFQKGDIAEGYSVSREKKESFPLTVTSAQKNPTAFYLCASSTWDSSLMNTEAFFGQGTRLTVV.

The V and J genes are TRBV5-5 and TRBJ2-7; 7 nucleotides agree with TRBD2. The trim removed 3 bases at V and 6 bases at J, leaving 12 bases unmatched. Germline V lookup: CDR1 SGHKS, CDR2 YYEKEE (reference sequence). The CDR3 extends over 15 amino acids. Written as DNA, the CDR3 is TGTGCCAGCAGCTCCCCCTGGCGGGAGCGCGGCGAGCAGTACGTC. Its translation: CASSSPWRERGEQYV.

In its sample, this clone was seen a few times. The chain has TRBV6-5 and TRBJ1-2; TRBD1 matches at 7 bases. Unmatched junction bases numbered 10, after V lost 5 bases and J lost 7 bases. The CDR3 is made up of 14 amino acids. Germline CDR1 is MNHEY and CDR2 is SVGAGI. CDR3 protein: CASSPPTGLFGYTF. The CDR3 region has the DNA TGTGCCAGCAGTCCCCCGACAGGGTTGTTTGGCTACACCTTC.